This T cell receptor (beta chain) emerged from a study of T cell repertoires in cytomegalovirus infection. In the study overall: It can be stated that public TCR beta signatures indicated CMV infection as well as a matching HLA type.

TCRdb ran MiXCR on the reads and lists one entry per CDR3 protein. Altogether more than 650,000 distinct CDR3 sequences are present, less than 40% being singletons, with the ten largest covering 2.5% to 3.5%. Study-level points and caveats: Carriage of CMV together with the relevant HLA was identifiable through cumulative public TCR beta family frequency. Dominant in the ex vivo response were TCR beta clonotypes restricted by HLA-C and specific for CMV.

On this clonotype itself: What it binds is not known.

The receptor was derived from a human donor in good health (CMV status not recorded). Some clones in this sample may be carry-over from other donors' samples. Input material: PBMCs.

CDR3 bases: TGTGCCAGCAGCCTGACCCTCCCCGGGACCGGGGAGCTGTTTTTT. Protein sequence: CASSLTLPGTGELFF. The V and J genes are TRBV12-3 or TRBV12-4 and TRBJ2-2; D is uncertain. The CDR3 has 15 residues. Deletions cut 6 bases from V and 5 bases from J, with 16 bases between.